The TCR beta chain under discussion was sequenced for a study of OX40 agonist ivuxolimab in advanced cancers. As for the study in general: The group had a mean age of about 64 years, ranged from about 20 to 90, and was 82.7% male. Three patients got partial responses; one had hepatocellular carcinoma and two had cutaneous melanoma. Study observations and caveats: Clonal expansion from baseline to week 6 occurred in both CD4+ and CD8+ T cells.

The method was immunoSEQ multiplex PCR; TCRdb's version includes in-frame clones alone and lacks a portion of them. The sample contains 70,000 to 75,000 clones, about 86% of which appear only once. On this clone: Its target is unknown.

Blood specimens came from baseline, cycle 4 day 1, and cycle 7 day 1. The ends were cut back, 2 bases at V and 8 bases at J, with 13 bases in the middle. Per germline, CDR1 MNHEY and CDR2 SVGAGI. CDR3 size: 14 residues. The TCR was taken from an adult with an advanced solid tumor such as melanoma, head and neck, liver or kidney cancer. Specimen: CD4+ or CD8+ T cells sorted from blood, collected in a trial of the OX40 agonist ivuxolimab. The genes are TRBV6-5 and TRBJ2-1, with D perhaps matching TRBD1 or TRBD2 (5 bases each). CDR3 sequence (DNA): TGTGCCAGCAGTTACGGGGGAGCCAGGGATGAGCAGTTCTTC. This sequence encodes CASSYGGARDEQFF.